The text below deals with one T cell receptor beta chain. The antigen this receptor binds is unknown. No per-base quality is available; no much larger clone lies one base away. The library was produced with RT-PCR. Sequenced on an Illumina HiSeq 2500. The raw public reads went through TCRdb reprocessing: fastp at Q25, MiXCR clone calling, in-frame beta chains kept. Every entry covers one CDR3 protein and lists the most common genes and DNA from its rows. The sample yields roughly 700,000 distinct CDR3 sequences; about 15% were counted once. Approximately 7% of the sample rests with the top ten. V and J are truncated by 7 bases and 7 bases respectively, leaving an intervening sequence of 16 bases. Including the terminal cysteine and phenylalanine, the CDR3 comprises 14 residues. Only the CDR3 part of the read is kept: 42 bases, read in frame from the first base. This entry is derived from a study of response to subunit inactivated influenza vaccine (dated by TCRdb to 2017 to 2018). Regarding the research as a whole: The study used deep quantitative T cell receptor repertoire profiling to track responses to a trivalent subunit inactivated influenza vaccine.

Beyond this particular receptor, the publication reports: According to the authors, only a limited number of new T cells may be recruited by each seasonal influenza vaccination.

The sequence came from a man in his forties or fifties who received an inactivated influenza vaccine. Donor details come from another sample of the same person, matched by shared clones. The material sequenced was PBMCs from blood, taken 14 to 15 days before vaccination. Here the chain combines TRBV12-3 or TRBV12-4 and TRBJ2-2; a weak D assignment points to TRBD2 (6 bases agree). The CDR3: CASNWDFGSGELFF. The sequenced DNA: TGTGCCAGCAATTGGGACTTCGGGAGCGGGGAGCTGTTTTTT.